Included here is one T cell receptor (beta chain) sequence, with context. The antigen remains undetermined. These data belong to a study of response to subunit inactivated influenza vaccine. TCRdb re-analysed the RT-PCR reads in MiXCR, keeping a single row per CDR3 protein. The sample has approximately 530,000 distinct CDR3 sequences, approximately 12% seen once. Findings of the study overall: There was a suggestion from the authors that each seasonal influenza vaccination recruits few new T cells.

The CDR3 has 14 amino acids. The germline CDR1 and CDR2 sequences are SGHRS and YFSETQ. Trimming stripped 9 bases from V and 0 bases from J, with 13 bases between. The chain joins TRBV5-1 to TRBJ1-5, with D possibly matching TRBD1 (5 bases). The source of this sequence is a man aged 45-65 years who received an inactivated influenza vaccine. Sequenced here: PBMCs from blood, sampled about 6 weeks after vaccination. DNA for the CDR3: TGCGCCAATCCGTCAGGGTATAGCAATCAGCCCCAGCATTTT. Translating gives CANPSGYSNQPQHF.